This T cell receptor (beta chain) was captured in a study of blood T cell repertoires in COVID-19. Study context: Acute-phase and convalescent COVID-19 samples originated in the United States, Italy and Spain. From T cells, B-cell-depleted T cells, or PBMCs came the material, which was cDNA or gDNA.

The germline CDR1 and CDR2 sequences are SGHTA and FQGNSA. This CDR3 region has 14 residues. V was pared by 8 bases and J by 3 bases, with 17 bases between. Per the study methods: Amplification with reference gene primers provided the estimates of nucleated cell counts. The assay was immunoSEQ multiplex PCR, and TCRdb's table has in-frame clones only and misses some. V, J and clone size are taken as reported in that table, and D and trimming were inferred from the DNA itself. The sample contains about 70,000 clones, approximately 90% of which appear only once. The receptor comes from an older woman with acute or convalescent COVID-19. The chain combines TRBV7-2 with TRBJ2-7; possibly TRBD1 for D (5 bases). Sequenced sample: peripheral blood. The CDR3 loop reads CASRQGSPLYEQYF. For the CDR3, the DNA is TGTGCCAGCCGGCAGGGTAGTCCCCTCTACGAGCAGTACTTC.